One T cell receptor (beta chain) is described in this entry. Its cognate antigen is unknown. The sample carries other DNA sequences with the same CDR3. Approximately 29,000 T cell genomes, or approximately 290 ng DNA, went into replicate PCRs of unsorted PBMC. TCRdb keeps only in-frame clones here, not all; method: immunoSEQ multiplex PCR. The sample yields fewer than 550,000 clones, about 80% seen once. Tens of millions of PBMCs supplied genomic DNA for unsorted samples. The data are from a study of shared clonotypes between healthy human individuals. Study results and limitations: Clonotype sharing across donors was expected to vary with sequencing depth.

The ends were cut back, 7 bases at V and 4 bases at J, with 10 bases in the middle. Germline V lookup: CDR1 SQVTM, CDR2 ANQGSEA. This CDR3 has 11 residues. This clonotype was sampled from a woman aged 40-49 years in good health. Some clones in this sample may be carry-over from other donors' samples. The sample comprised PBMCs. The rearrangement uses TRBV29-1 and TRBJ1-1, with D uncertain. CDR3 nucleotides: TGCAGCGCCCTGGCGGGCACTGAAGCTTTCTTT. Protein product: CSALAGTEAFF.